The entry below gives a single T cell receptor (beta chain) sequence along with its context. Its target is unknown. The source of the sample is a study of radiotherapy plus CTLA-4 blockade in lung cancer. Profiling relied on immunoSEQ multiplex PCR, and the TCRdb table lists in-frame clones only, not all of them. The sample has nearly 95,000 clones, approximately 80% seen once; the top ten hold 20% to 30%. General observations from the study: Subsequent to radiotherapy plus ipilimumab, tumor-derived TCR clones underwent expansion in blood.

Focal radiation was given together with CTLA-4 blockade (ipilimumab) to patients with chemo-refractory metastatic non-small-cell lung cancer. This clonotype was obtained from a human donor with non-small cell lung cancer that progressed on radiotherapy plus ipilimumab. This specimen was peripheral blood, taken from a patient treated with radiotherapy plus ipilimumab.

CDR3 DNA sequence: TGTGCCAGCAGCTACGGACAGGGGAATCAGCCCCAGCATTTT. It specifies CASSYGQGNQPQHF. The chain has TRBV5-5 and TRBJ1-5, with 9 nucleotides matching TRBD1. Germline trimming cut 3 bases from V and 4 bases from J; bases unmatched to any gene: 2. The germline V gene encodes CDR1 SGHKS and CDR2 YYEKEE (reference sequence). The CDR3 runs to 14 residues. Combining the CDR3 with reference TRBV5-5 and TRBJ1-5 gives the whole variable domain DAGVTQSPTHLIKTRGQQVTLRCSPISGHKSVSWYQQVLGQGPQFIFQYYEKEERGRGNFPDRFSARQFPNYSSELNVNALLLGDSALYLCASSYGQGNQPQHFGDGTRLSIL.